The text below deals with one T cell receptor (beta chain). The antigen is unknown. The entry originates in a study of cytomegalovirus exposure and HLA in healthy donors. As for the study in general: Of more than 350 genotyped donors, roughly 80% clustered with self-reported Caucasian donors.

Trimming shortened V by 0 bases and J by 5 bases, and 5 bases separated the two germline ends. Per the germline V gene, CDR1 is SGHDT and CDR2 is YYEEEE. This CDR3 spans 12 amino acids. Broader study findings: The authors later found HLA-associated TCR beta chains more clonally expanded than equally common others.

PCR used 60 Vbeta primers and 13 Jbeta primers. Measured with immunoSEQ multiplex PCR; TCRdb has only the in-frame clones, and not every one. The table shows 62,000 or so clones, with more than 75% occurring only once. This TCR was sampled from a young man in good health and CMV-seronegative. V is TRBV5-6 and J is TRBJ1-2, with no clear D. Sequencing used PBMCs. The CDR3 spells CASSLDSYGYTF. CDR3 coding DNA: TGTGCCAGCAGCTTGGACAGTTATGGCTACACCTTC.